Included here is one T cell receptor beta chain sequence, with context. What it recognizes is unknown. Primers included in the PCR were 60 Vbeta and 13 Jbeta primers. Authors' data handling: Roughly 80 million unique TCR beta chains, 9 million to 12 million shared, were counted in a later analysis. Clones were read by immunoSEQ multiplex PCR, and TCRdb kept only the in-frame ones, dropping some. D and trimming were read from the DNA, whereas the V and J calls and clone size are those reported in that table. Of about 160,000 clones listed, roughly 80% are singletons. Whereas donors were nominally healthy upon sampling, unrecorded immune exposures were probable. There are 16 residues in the CDR3. Trimming left V 0 bases short and J 3 bases short, with 11 bases between. Germline V CDR1 and CDR2: KGHSH, LQKENI. The data derive from a study of cytomegalovirus exposure and HLA in healthy donors. Study observations and caveats: Upon later analysis, HLA-associated TCR beta chains proved more clonally expanded than other, equally common chains. A few chains tied to CMV proved CMV antigen-specific in vitro.

The chain recombines TRBV18 with TRBJ2-2, with D possibly TRBD1 on 6 matching bases. The clonotype originates from a male donor in good health and CMV-seropositive. The specimen sequenced was PBMCs. The CDR3 DNA reads as TGTGCCAGCTCACCACCGACAGGCTGGGACACCGGGGAGCTGTTTTTT. Protein sequence: CASSPPTGWDTGELFF.